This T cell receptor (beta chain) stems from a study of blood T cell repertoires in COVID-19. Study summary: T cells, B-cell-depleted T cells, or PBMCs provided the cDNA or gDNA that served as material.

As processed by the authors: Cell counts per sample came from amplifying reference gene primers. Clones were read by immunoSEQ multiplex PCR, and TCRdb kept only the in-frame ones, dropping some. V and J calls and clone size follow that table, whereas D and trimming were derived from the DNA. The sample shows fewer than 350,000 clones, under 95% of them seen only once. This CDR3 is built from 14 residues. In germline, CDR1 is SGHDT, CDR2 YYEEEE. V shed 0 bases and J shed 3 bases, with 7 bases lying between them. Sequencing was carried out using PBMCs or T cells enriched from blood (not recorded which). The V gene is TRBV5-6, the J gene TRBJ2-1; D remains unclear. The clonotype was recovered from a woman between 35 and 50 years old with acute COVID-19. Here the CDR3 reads CASSLDGSYNEQFF. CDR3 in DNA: TGTGCCAGCAGCTTGGACGGTAGCTACAATGAGCAGTTCTTC.